The clone carrying this T cell receptor beta chain has just one count. Original methodology: Reference gene primer amplification yielded estimated nucleated cell counts. Profiling relied on immunoSEQ multiplex PCR, and the TCRdb table lists in-frame clones only, not all of them. From that table come the V and J calls and clone size; the DNA was used to work out D and trimming. The data show some 15,000 clones, with 80% to 90% seen just once and 30% to 35% held by the top ten. This entry comes from a study of blood T cell repertoires in COVID-19. Study as a whole: PBMCs, B-cell-depleted T cells, or T cells were the source of the cDNA or gDNA that made up the material.

V lost 2 bases to trimming and J lost 4 bases, with 8 bases between them. Germline V gene data show CDR1 as MNHNS and CDR2 as SASEGT. The CDR3 is made up of 14 amino acids. This sequence was found in a man aged 65-85 years in a cohort sampled during active COVID-19. Sequencing was carried out using peripheral blood. The chain links TRBV6-1 to TRBJ2-2; D call uncertain. This chain's CDR3 is CASSETRSTGELFF. CDR3 nucleotide sequence: TGTGCCAGCAGTGAAACCAGAAGCACCGGGGAGCTGTTTTTT.